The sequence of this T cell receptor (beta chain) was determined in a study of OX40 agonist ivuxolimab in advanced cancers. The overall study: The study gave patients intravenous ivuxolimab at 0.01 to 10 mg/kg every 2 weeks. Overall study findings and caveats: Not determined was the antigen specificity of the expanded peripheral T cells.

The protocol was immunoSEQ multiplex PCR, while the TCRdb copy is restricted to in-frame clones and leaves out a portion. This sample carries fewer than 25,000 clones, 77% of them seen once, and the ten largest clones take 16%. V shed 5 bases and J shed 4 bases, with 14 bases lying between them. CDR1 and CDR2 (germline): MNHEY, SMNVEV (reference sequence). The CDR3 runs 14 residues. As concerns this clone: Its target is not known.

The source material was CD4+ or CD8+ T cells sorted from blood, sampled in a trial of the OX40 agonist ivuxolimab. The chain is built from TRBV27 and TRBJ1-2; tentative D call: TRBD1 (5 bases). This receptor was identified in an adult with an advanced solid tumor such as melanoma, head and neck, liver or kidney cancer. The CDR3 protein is CASSPHAGSYGYTF. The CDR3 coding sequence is TGTGCCAGCAGTCCCCACGCAGGGTCCTATGGCTACACCTTC.